This TCR beta chain was recovered during a study of post-analysis software for immune sequencing data. The length of the CDR3 is 13 residues. V lost 6 bases to trimming and J lost 2 bases, with 9 bases between them. Germline V lookup: CDR1 MNHEY, CDR2 SVGEGT. TCR beta cDNA libraries had unique molecular identifiers. There were roughly 0.95 to 10 million T cells, and approximately 500,000 cDNA molecules came from them. TCRdb re-derived calls from the PCR reads in MiXCR, one entry per CDR3 protein. This sample yields over 700,000 distinct CDR3 sequences, of which less than 35% are seen a single time; roughly 0.53% belongs to the top ten. This clonotype was detected once. Antigen specificity is unknown. Study-wide points: When the samples were clustered directly with F measure, those that had been prepared in the same batch showed strong co-clustering. The study found significantly lower normalized Chao1 diversity in multiple sclerosis patients than in controls. About 5 TRBV segments occurring more often in patients than controls included TRBV5-6, TRBV5-1 and TRBV20-1.

This receptor was identified in a girl between 10 and 17 years old with multiple sclerosis. The sample was blood. The chain uses TRBV6-2 or TRBV6-3 and TRBJ2-3, with D uncertain. DNA for the CDR3: TGTGCCAGCAGAGACCATCTCACAGATACGCAGTATTTT. Translating it yields CASRDHLTDTQYF.